These 29 T cell receptor beta chains share one sample of origin, sequenced in a study of early T cells in non-severe SARS-CoV-2 infection. TCRdb redid the calling of the 5' RACE reads with MiXCR, one entry per CDR3 protein. The table shows 45,000 to 55,000 distinct CDR3 sequences, with 6% to 7% occurring only once. The sample consisted of whole blood. The receptors come from an adult who was a healthcare worker with PCR-confirmed SARS-CoV-2 infection or an uninfected control (not recorded which).

This clonotype appeared many times. This chain connects TRBV4-3 to TRBJ1-4, with TRBD1 as a possible D gene (6 bases). The CDR3 is 16 residues long. With 4 bases removed from V and 12 bases from J, the gap between germline ends came to 24 bases. Looked up from germline, CDR1 is LGHNA and CDR2 is YSLEER. The CDR3, as DNA: TGCGCCAGCAGCCGCTCGAGGGGGTCTAGCGGAGGGGAACTGTTTTTT. Its translation: CASSRSRGSSGGELFF.

The chain couples TRBV11-2 to TRBJ2-7, with a tentative D call TRBD2 (6 bases). The CDR3 runs 14 residues. Germline CDR1 SGHAT, CDR2 FQNNGV. V was pared by 5 bases and J by 1 base, with 12 bases between. The CDR3 DNA follows: TGTGCCAGCAGCGTCGGGACTCGATCCTACGAGCAGTACTTC. This codes for CASSVGTRSYEQYF.

This clonotype was observed many times. The chain employs TRBV19 and TRBJ1-5; 7 nucleotides agree with TRBD1. Trimming took 5 bases from V and 2 from J; bases not matched to a gene: 6. This CDR3 contains 15 residues. From germline, CDR1 is LNHDA and CDR2 SQIVND (reference sequence). CDR3 nucleotide sequence: TGTGCCAGTAGTCTGGACAGGTTGGGCAATCAGCCCCAGCATTTT. Protein product: CASSLDRLGNQPQHF.

Only a few counts were recorded for this clonotype. The V and J genes are TRBV4-1 and TRBJ2-3; maybe TRBD2 (6 bases). CDR1 is MGHRA, CDR2 YSYEKL, per germline. The V end lost 4 bases, the J end lost 0 bases, and 17 bases lay between the germline ends. The CDR3 consists of 17 residues. DNA of the CDR3: TGCGCCAGCAGCCCACTAGGGGACTTTTCTAGCACAGATACGCAGTATTTT. Amino acid sequence: CASSPLGDFSSTDTQYF.

A remark on this clonotype: A much larger clonotype is one base distant, so this may be a read error. The rearrangement joins TRBV4-1 to TRBJ1-1, with a possible D match to TRBD1 (5 bases). The CDR3 length is 14 residues. Germline V gene lookup returns CDR1 MGHRA and CDR2 YSYEKL. The CDR3 DNA reads as TGCACCAGCAGCCTACAGGCAGGGAACACTGAAGCTTTCTTT. This codes for CTSSLQAGNTEAFF.

This clonotype occurred many times. This sequence joins TRBV27 and TRBJ2-7; 9 positions match TRBD1. The CDR3 loop spans 15 amino acids. Looked up from germline, CDR1 is MNHEY and CDR2 is SMNVEV (reference sequence). V shed 0 bases, J shed 6 bases, and the junction held 6 bases outside the gene matches. The CDR3 sequence is CASSLSGTGSSEQYF. The CDR3 DNA reads as TGTGCCAGCAGTTTATCGGGGACAGGGTCGAGCGAGCAGTACTTC.

This sequence joins TRBV3-1 and TRBJ2-1; 8 bases line up with TRBD1. V was pared by 6 bases and J by 5 bases, with 9 bases of the junction left unmatched. The CDR3 has 15 residues. Germline V gene data show CDR1 as LGHDT and CDR2 as YNNKEL (reference sequence). The CDR3 DNA follows: TGTGCCAGCAGAGGGGGGCAGGGGGCGAACAATGAGCAGTTCTTC. Residues: CASRGGQGANNEQFF.

This clonotype was seen a handful of times. The rearrangement joins TRBV7-2 to TRBJ2-7; 7 bases map to TRBD2. Germline V CDR1 and CDR2: SGHTA, FQGNSA. The CDR3 is made up of 14 amino acids. V was pared by 6 bases and J by 2 bases, with 7 bases of the junction left unmatched. The CDR3 DNA follows: TGTGCCAGCAGTGAGCAAGCGGGGCCCTACGAGCAGTACTTC. This translates into CASSEQAGPYEQYF.

At least ten counts were recorded for this clonotype. This chain links TRBV6-5 with TRBJ1-2; perhaps TRBD1 as D (6 bases). Germline V gene sequence: CDR1 MNHEY, CDR2 SVGAGI. V lost 3 bases and J 4 bases, leaving 9 bases between the germline ends. CDR3 size: 13 residues. Here the CDR3 reads CASSYKGVYGYTF. The CDR3 DNA sequence: TGTGCCAGCAGTTATAAGGGGGTCTATGGCTACACCTTC.

The table lists this clonotype with many counts. V and J are TRBV10-3 and TRBJ1-2, with D tentatively TRBD1 (6 bases). Germline CDR1 reads ENHRY; CDR2 reads SYGVKD. This CDR3 has 14 amino acids. Trimming took off 3 bases at V and 3 bases at J, with 11 bases between the two ends. DNA for the CDR3: TGTGCCATCAGTGAAGGGGGGGCAGACTATGGCTACACCTTC. Residues: CAISEGGADYGYTF.

This clonotype was counted many times. The J gene is TRBJ1-1, the V gene TRBV12-3 or TRBV12-4; 8 nucleotides line up with TRBD1. Trimming at V came to 3 bases and at J to 1 base, leaving 7 bases not matched to a gene. The CDR3 runs to 16 residues. As DNA, the CDR3 is TGTGCCAGCAGTTTTCACAGGGGGTTCAAGAACACTGAAGCTTTCTTT. Amino acids: CASSFHRGFKNTEAFF.

Many counts were recorded for this clonotype. The chain has TRBV7-2 and TRBJ2-6; TRBD2 might be the D (6 bases). The CDR3 spans 16 residues. Germline V gene data show CDR1 as SGHTA and CDR2 as FQGNSA. The V and J ends lost 1 base and 1 base respectively, with 8 bases between them. CDR3 protein: CASSLGDFSGANVLTF. The CDR3 nucleotides read TGTGCCAGCAGCTTAGGGGACTTTTCTGGGGCCAACGTCCTGACTTTC.

The rearrangement uses TRBV3-1 and TRBJ1-6; 7 bases are shared with TRBD1. J gave up 9 bases and V 4 bases, and 3 bases lay outside the gene matches. This CDR3 contains 13 residues. Germline CDR1 is LGHDT and CDR2 is YNNKEL (reference sequence). CDR3 coding DNA: TGTGCCAGCAGCCCAACAGGGGCTTCACCCCTCCACTTT. It translates to CASSPTGASPLHF.

This clonotype was observed many times. The rearrangement links TRBV20-1 to TRBJ2-7; 8 bases fit TRBD1. The CDR3 extends over 14 amino acids. The J segment lost 3 bases and the V segment lost 6 bases, leaving 10 bases of the junction unmatched. The germline CDR1 and CDR2 sequences are DFQATT and SNEGSKA (reference sequence). The DNA of the CDR3 is TGCAGTGCCACTAGCCGGGACAGGATCTACGAGCAGTACTTC. Its protein product is CSATSRDRIYEQYF.

The V call is TRBV18, the J call TRBJ2-7, with D unclear. The CDR3 is 12 amino acids. V was trimmed by 2 bases and J by 7 bases, leaving 9 bases between them. CDR1 and CDR2 (germline): KGHSH, LQKENI. The CDR3 DNA follows: TGTGCCAGCTCACCATCAAGGGATGAGCAGTACTTC. Translation gives CASSPSRDEQYF.

A few counts support this clonotype. The chain uses TRBV12-5 and TRBJ2-4; no clear D. V was shortened by 7 bases and J by 4 bases, with 5 bases between the two germline ends. The CDR3 runs 11 residues. Germline CDR1 LGHNT, CDR2 FRNRAP. The CDR3 loop is CASERKNIQYF. In DNA, the CDR3 is TGTGCTAGTGAACGAAAAAACATTCAGTACTTC.

In regard to this clonotype: This sequence may be a read error, since a much larger clone differs from it by one base. V usage is TRBV7-2 and J usage is TRBJ2-7; tentative D call: TRBD1 (5 bases). V was trimmed by 5 bases and J by 7 bases, leaving 9 bases between them. Per the germline V gene, CDR1 is SGHTA and CDR2 is FQGNSA. The CDR3 has 11 amino acids. DNA for the CDR3: TGTGCCAGCAGCATCAGGGCGGAGCAGTACTTC. This gives the protein CASSIRAEQYF.

This clonotype was detected ten times or more. The rearrangement uses TRBV6-2 or TRBV6-3 and TRBJ1-1, with TRBD1 matching over 7 bases. Looked up from germline, CDR1 is MNHEY and CDR2 is SVGEGT. V lost 5 bases and J lost 1; bases outside the gene matches: 7. The CDR3 runs 15 residues. CDR3 DNA: TGTGCCAGCAGTACTAATGCAGGGGGGAACACTGAAGCTTTCTTT. Translation: CASSTNAGGNTEAFF.

This clonotype was recorded at least ten times. The chain carries TRBV19 and TRBJ1-6; 9 bases are shared with TRBD1. The CDR3 has 15 residues. Germline CDR1 LNHDA, CDR2 SQIVND (reference sequence). The junction had 5 bases not matched to a gene; V was cut back by 4 bases and J by 7 bases. For the CDR3, the DNA is TGTGCCAGTAGTAGACAGGGGGTCGGGAATTCACCCCTCCACTTT. Amino acid sequence: CASSRQGVGNSPLHF.

This clonotype showed up just a few times. The chain carries TRBV30 and TRBJ2-2; no reliable D call. V was trimmed by 2 bases and J by 7 bases, leaving 11 bases between them. The CDR3 consists of 13 residues. Germline CDR1 reads GTSNPN; CDR2 reads SVGIG (reference sequence). In nucleotides, the CDR3 is TGTGCCTGGAGTAGGACGAACCGCGGGGAGCTGTTTTTT. Its translation: CAWSRTNRGELFF.

This clonotype showed up many times. V usage is TRBV20-1 and J usage is TRBJ2-1, with 9 nucleotides matching TRBD2. The CDR3 length is 17 residues. CDR1 and CDR2 (germline): DFQATT, SNEGSKA (reference sequence). The ends lost 3 bases at V and 0 bases at J; junction bases unmatched: 9. The CDR3 sequence: CSARGSGGASSYNEQFF. The CDR3 DNA reads as TGCAGTGCTAGGGGTAGCGGGGGCGCAAGCTCCTACAATGAGCAGTTCTTC.

This clonotype was recorded many times. The V call is TRBV29-1, the J call TRBJ1-1; 11 bases map to TRBD1. Germline V lookup: CDR1 SQVTM, CDR2 ANQGSEA. There are 12 residues in the CDR3. V dropped 4 bases and J dropped 10; count of bases not matched to a gene: 5. CDR3 loop: CSVGTDRGRAFF. CDR3 coding DNA: TGCAGCGTTGGGACGGACAGGGGGCGAGCTTTCTTT.

In this sample, this clonotype turned up many times. The rearrangement joins TRBV30 to TRBJ1-2; D not certain. The ends were cut back, 2 bases at V and 8 bases at J, with 15 bases in the middle. The CDR3 length is 13 residues. Germline loops: CDR1 GTSNPN, CDR2 SVGIG (reference sequence). CDR3 residues: CAWSPYLLQGYTF. In DNA, the CDR3 is TGTGCCTGGAGTCCATACCTGCTTCAGGGCTACACCTTC.

The sample holds many counts of this clonotype. The chain uses TRBV5-6 and TRBJ1-5; 9 bases align to TRBD1. The CDR3 is made up of 15 amino acids. The V gene's germline CDR1 is SGHDT and CDR2 YYEEEE. The V segment lost 0 bases and the J segment 3 bases; nucleotides outside the gene matches: 1. CDR3 coding DNA: TGTGCCAGCAGCTTGGGACAGGGGGTCAATCAGCCCCAGCATTTT. Residues: CASSLGQGVNQPQHF. The entire variable domain, with the rest obtained from reference TRBV5-6 and TRBJ1-5, is as follows: DAGVTQSPTHLIKTRGQQVTLRCSPKSGHDTVSWYQQALGQGPQFIFQYYEEEERQRGNFPDRFSGHQFPNYSSELNVNALLLGDSALYLCASSLGQGVNQPQHFGDGTRLSIL.

The V and J genes are TRBV18 and TRBJ2-5; TRBD1 matches 8 bases. The germline V gene encodes CDR1 KGHSH and CDR2 LQKENI. The V gene end was trimmed by 6 bases and the J gene end by 0 bases; junction bases not matched to a gene: 6. The CDR3 has 15 amino acids. The CDR3 nucleotides are TGTGCCAGCTCGTTCGACAGGGGACACCAAGAGACCCAGTACTTC. Translating gives CASSFDRGHQETQYF.

CDR3 region: CASRKAGGKETQYF. Here the CDR3 DNA reads TGTGCCAGCAGGAAAGCGGGGGGGAAAGAGACCCAGTACTTC. The V and J genes are TRBV3-1 and TRBJ2-5; 10 nucleotides align to TRBD2. V was pared by 6 bases and J by 3 bases, with 4 bases of the junction left unmatched. Germline CDR1 and CDR2: LGHDT and YNNKEL (reference sequence). CDR3 length: 14 residues.

The sample holds a few counts of this clonotype. The chain is built from TRBV5-6 and TRBJ1-1; D ambiguous. V was shortened by 1 base and J by 0 bases, with 13 bases between the two germline ends. From germline, CDR1 is SGHDT and CDR2 YYEEEE. This CDR3 contains 16 residues. CDR3 DNA: TGTGCCAGCAGCTTGCGGGTCGGCGTGTTGAACACTGAAGCTTTCTTT. This gives the protein CASSLRVGVLNTEAFF. The complete variable domain, with remaining parts taken from reference TRBV5-6 and TRBJ1-1, reads DAGVTQSPTHLIKTRGQQVTLRCSPKSGHDTVSWYQQALGQGPQFIFQYYEEEERQRGNFPDRFSGHQFPNYSSELNVNALLLGDSALYLCASSLRVGVLNTEAFFGQGTRLTVV.

This clonotype was picked up a small number of times. The rearrangement uses TRBV19 and TRBJ2-7, with D possibly TRBD1 on 5 matching bases. Germline CDR1 and CDR2: LNHDA and SQIVND (reference sequence). V was pared by 1 base and J by 3 bases, with 16 bases between. The CDR3 length is 16 residues. CDR3 sequence (DNA): TGTGCCAGTAGTATAGGAAGGGGCGGACCAGTCTACGAGCAGTACTTC. Translating it yields CASSIGRGGPVYEQYF.

This clonotype occurred a few times. The rearrangement joins TRBV5-1 to TRBJ2-3; 7 nucleotides line up with TRBD2. The CDR3 is made up of 18 amino acids. V gave up 1 base and J gave up 5 bases; unmatched junction bases: 16. Germline-derived CDR1 and CDR2 are SGHRS and YFSETQ. The CDR3 here is CASSLNPQLAPPVDTQYF. The CDR3 nucleotides read TGCGCCAGCAGCTTGAACCCTCAACTAGCGCCCCCCGTAGATACGCAGTATTTT.